What follows is one T cell receptor (beta chain) and its context. Its target is unknown. The data derive from a study of cytomegalovirus exposure and HLA in healthy donors. Regarding the study as a whole: Across donors, most TCRs were seen rarely, yet some public ones were widespread. Specificity for CMV antigens was confirmed in vitro for a few of the CMV-associated chains.

The length of the CDR3 is 16 residues. Looked up from germline, CDR1 is SGHVS and CDR2 is FQNEAQ. Losses at the gene ends were 0 bases for V and 3 bases for J; bases not matched to a gene: 0. In the PCR, 60 Vbeta and 13 Jbeta primers were used. Some clones are missing from TCRdb's copy, which holds only in-frame ones; the method was immunoSEQ multiplex PCR. The sample comprises about 120,000 clones, over 60% of which are singletons, and roughly 11% rests with the top ten. Material: PBMCs. This clonotype originated in a middle-aged man in good health and CMV-seropositive. The chain recombines TRBV7-8 with TRBJ1-6; TRBD1 aligns across 9 bases. The CDR3: CASSLADRGYNSPLHF. The CDR3 DNA reads TGTGCCAGCAGCTTAGCGGACAGGGGCTATAATTCACCCCTCCACTTT.